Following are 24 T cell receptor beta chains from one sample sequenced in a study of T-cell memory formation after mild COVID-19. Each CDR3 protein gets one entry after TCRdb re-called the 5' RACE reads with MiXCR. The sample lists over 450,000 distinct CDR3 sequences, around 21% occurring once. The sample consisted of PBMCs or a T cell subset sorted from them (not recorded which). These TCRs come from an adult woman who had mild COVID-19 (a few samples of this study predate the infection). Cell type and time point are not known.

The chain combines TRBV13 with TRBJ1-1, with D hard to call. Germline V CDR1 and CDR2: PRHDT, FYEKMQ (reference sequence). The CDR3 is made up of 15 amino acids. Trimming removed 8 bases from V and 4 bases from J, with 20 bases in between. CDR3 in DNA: TGTGCCAGCGCTCCGTCGGGGTTGGGCGCCACTGAAGCTTTCTTT. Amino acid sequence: CASAPSGLGATEAFF. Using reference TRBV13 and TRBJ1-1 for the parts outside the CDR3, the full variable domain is AAGVIQSPRHLIKEKRETATLKCYPIPRHDTVYWYQQGPGQDPQFLISFYEKMQSDKGSIPDRFSAQQFSDYHSELNMSSLELGDSALYFCASAPSGLGATEAFFGQGTRLTVV.

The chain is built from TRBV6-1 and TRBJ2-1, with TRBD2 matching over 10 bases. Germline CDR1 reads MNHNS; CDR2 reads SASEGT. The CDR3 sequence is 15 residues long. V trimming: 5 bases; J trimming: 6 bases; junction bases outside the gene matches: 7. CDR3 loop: CASSTGTSESNEQFF. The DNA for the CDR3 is TGTGCCAGCAGTACCGGGACTAGCGAAAGCAATGAGCAGTTCTTC.

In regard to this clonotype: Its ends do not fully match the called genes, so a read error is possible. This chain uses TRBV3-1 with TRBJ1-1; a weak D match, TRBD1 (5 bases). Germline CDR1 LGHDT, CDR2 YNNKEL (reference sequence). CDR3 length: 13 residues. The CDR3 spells CASSQAGGTEAFF. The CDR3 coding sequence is TGCGCCAGCAGCCAAGCCGGGGGGACTGAAGCTTTCTTT.

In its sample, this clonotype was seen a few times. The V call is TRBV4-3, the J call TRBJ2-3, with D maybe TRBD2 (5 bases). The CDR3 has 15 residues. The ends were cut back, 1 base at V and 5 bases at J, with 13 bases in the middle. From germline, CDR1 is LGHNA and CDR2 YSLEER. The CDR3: CASSQATLGGDTQYF. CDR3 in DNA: TGCGCCAGCAGCCAAGCAACCCTTGGAGGAGATACGCAGTATTTT.

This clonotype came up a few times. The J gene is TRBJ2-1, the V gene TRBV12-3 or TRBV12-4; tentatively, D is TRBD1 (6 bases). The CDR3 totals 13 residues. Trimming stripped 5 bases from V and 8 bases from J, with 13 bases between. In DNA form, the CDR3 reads TGTGCCAGCAGTCATAGTGGGGGCGATGAGCAGTTCTTC. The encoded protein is CASSHSGGDEQFF.

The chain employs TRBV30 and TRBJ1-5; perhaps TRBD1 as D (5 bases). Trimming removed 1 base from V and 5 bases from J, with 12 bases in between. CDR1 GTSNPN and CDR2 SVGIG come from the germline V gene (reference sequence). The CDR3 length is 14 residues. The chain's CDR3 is CAWSDIQGYQPQHF. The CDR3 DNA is TGTGCCTGGAGTGATATTCAGGGTTATCAGCCCCAGCATTTT. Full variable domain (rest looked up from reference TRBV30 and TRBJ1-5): SQTIHQWPATLVQPVGSPLSLECTVEGTSNPNLYWYRQAAGRGLQLLFYSVGIGQISSEVPQNLSASRPQDRQFILSSKKLLLSDSGFYLCAWSDIQGYQPQHFGDGTRLSIL.

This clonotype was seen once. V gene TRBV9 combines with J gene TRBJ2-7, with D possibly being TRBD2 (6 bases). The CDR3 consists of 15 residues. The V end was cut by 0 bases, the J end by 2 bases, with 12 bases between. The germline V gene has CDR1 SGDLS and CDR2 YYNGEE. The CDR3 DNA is TGTGCCAGCAGCGTAGGGGCAGGAGGGACCTACGAGCAGTACTTC. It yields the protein CASSVGAGGTYEQYF.

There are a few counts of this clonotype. CDR3 in DNA: TGCGCCAGCAGCTTGATCGCCGGGGAATCAAGGGACAATGAGCAGTTCTTC. Protein product: CASSLIAGESRDNEQFF. The V gene is TRBV5-1, the J gene TRBJ2-1; TRBD2 might be the D (5 bases). The CDR3 is 17 residues long. Trimming left V 1 base short and J 5 bases short, with 19 bases between. Germline CDR1 and CDR2: SGHRS and YFSETQ.

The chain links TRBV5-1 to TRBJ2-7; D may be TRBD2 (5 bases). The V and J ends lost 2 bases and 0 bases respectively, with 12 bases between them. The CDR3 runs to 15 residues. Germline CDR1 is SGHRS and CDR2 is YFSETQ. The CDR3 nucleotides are TGCGCCAGCAGCTTCTCCCTTGGGAGCTCCTACGAGCAGTACTTC. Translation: CASSFSLGSSYEQYF.

CDR3 region: CSVDRTSGGYEQFF. CDR3 nucleotide sequence: TGCAGCGTCGACCGGACTAGCGGGGGTTATGAGCAGTTCTTC. This chain joins TRBV29-1 and TRBJ2-1, with 13 positions matching TRBD2. CDR3 length: 14 amino acids. Germline V gene data show CDR1 as SQVTM and CDR2 as ANQGSEA. The J segment lost 8 bases and the V segment lost 6 bases, leaving 7 bases of the junction unmatched.

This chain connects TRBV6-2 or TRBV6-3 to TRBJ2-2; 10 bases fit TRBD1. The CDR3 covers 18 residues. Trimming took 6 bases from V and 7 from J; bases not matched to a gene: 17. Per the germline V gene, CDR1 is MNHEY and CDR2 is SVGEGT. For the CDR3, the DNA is TGTGCCAGCAGCACACCCGAGGTCGGGGACAGGGGCAACGGGGAGCTGTTTTTT. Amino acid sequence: CASSTPEVGDRGNGELFF.

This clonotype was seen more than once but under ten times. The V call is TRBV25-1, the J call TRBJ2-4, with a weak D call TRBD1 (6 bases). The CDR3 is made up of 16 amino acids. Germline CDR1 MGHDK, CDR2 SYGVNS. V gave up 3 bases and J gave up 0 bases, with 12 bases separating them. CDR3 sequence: CASSDGQIQAKNIQYF. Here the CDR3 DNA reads TGTGCCAGCAGTGACGGACAGATACAAGCCAAAAACATTCAGTACTTC.

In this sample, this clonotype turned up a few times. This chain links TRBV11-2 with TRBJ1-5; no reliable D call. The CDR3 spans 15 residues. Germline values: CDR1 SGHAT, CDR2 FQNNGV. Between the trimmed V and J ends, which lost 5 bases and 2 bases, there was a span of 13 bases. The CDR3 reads CASSRAGGGNQPQHF. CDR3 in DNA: TGTGCCAGCAGCCGCGCAGGTGGAGGCAATCAGCCCCAGCATTTT.

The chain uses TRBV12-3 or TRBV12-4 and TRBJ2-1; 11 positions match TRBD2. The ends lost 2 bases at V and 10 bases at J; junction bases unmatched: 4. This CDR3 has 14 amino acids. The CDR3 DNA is TGTGCCAGCAGTTTAACTAGCGGGAGTGGGGAGCAGTTCTTC. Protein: CASSLTSGSGEQFF.

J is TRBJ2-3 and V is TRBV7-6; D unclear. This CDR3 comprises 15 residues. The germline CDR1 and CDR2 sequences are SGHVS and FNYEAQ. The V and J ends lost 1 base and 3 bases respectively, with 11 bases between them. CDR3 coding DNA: TGTGCCAGCAGCTTAGAGACCTTTGCGACAGATACGCAGTATTTT. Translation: CASSLETFATDTQYF. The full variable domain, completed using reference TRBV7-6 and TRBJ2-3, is GAGVSQSPRYKVTKRGQDVALRCDPISGHVSLYWYRQALGQGPEFLTYFNYEAQQDKSGLPNDRFSAERPEGSISTLTIQRTEQRDSAMYRCASSLETFATDTQYFGPGTRLTVL.

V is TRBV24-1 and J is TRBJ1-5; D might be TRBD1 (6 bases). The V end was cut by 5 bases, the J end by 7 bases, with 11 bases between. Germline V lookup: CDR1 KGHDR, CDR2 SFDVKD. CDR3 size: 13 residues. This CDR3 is CATSGRGAQPQHF. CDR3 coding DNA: TGTGCCACCAGTGGCCGGGGGGCACAGCCCCAGCATTTT.

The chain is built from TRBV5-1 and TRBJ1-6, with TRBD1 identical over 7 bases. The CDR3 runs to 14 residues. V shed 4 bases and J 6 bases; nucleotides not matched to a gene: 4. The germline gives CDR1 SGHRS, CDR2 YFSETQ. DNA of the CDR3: TGCGCCAGCAGCCCGGGACAGCCTAATTCACCCCTCCACTTT. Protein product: CASSPGQPNSPLHF.

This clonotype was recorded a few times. Written as DNA, the CDR3 is TGTGCCAGCAGCCCAACTAGCACCAATGAGCAGTTCTTC. Its protein is CASSPTSTNEQFF. This chain uses TRBV4-2 with TRBJ2-1; a possible D gene is TRBD2 (6 bases). Germline values: CDR1 LGHNA, CDR2 YNFKEQ. The CDR3 is made up of 13 amino acids. Deletions cut 4 bases from V and 6 bases from J, with 10 bases between.

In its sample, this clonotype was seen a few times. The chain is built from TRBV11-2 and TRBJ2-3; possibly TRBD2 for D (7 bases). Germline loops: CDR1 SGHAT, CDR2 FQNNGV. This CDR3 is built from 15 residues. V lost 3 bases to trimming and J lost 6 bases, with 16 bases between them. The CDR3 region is CASSLPTAGADTQYF. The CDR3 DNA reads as TGTGCCAGCAGCTTGCCGACTGCGGGGGCGGATACGCAGTATTTT.

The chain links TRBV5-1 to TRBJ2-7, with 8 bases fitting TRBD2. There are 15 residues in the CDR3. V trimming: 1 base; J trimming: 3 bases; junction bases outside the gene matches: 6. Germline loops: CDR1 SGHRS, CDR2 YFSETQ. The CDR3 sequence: CASSLTAGVHYEQYF. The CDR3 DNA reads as TGCGCCAGCAGCTTGACAGCGGGAGTTCACTACGAGCAGTACTTC.

The CDR3, as DNA: TGCAGCGTTGGCTACGAATCCTACGAGCAGTACTTC. Its translation is CSVGYESYEQYF. The chain links TRBV29-1 to TRBJ2-7, with no clear D. V was trimmed by 4 bases and J by 1 base, leaving 8 bases between them. Germline loops: CDR1 SQVTM, CDR2 ANQGSEA. CDR3 length equals 12 residues.

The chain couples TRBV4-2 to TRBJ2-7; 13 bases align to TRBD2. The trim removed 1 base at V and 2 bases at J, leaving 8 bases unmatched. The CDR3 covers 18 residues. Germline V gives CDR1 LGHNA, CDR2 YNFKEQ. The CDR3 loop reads CASSQAPPTSGRPYEQYF. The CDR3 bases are TGTGCCAGCAGCCAAGCCCCCCCGACTAGCGGGAGGCCCTACGAGCAGTACTTC.

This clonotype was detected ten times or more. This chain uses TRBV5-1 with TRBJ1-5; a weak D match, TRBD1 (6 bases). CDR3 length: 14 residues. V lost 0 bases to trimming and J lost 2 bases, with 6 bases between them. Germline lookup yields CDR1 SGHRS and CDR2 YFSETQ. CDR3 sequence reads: CASSLEGGNQPQHF. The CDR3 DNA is TGCGCCAGCAGCTTGGAGGGGGGCAATCAGCCCCAGCATTTT.

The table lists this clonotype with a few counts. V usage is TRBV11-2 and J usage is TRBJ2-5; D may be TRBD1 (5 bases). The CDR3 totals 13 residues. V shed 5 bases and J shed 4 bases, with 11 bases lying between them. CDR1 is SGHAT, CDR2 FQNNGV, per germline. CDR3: CASSADRGETQYF. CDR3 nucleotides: TGTGCCAGCAGCGCCGACAGAGGAGAGACCCAGTACTTC.